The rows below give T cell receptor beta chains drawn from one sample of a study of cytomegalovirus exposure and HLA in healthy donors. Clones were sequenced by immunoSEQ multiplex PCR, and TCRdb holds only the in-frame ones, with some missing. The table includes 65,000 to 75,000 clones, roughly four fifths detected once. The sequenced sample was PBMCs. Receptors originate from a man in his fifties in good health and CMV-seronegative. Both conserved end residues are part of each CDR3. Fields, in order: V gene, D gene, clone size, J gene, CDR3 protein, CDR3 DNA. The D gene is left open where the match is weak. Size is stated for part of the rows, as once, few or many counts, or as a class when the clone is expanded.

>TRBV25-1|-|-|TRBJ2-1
CASSEVPTRQFF
TGTGCCAGCAGTGAGGTGCCAACGCGGCAGTTCTTC
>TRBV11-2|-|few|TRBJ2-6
CASSSQGSGANVLTF
TGTGCCAGCAGCTCACAGGGCTCTGGGGCCAACGTCCTGACTTTC
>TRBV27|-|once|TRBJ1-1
CASSLIGNTEAFF
TGTGCCAGCAGTTTAATCGGGAACACTGAAGCTTTCTTT
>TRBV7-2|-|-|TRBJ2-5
CASSGGPIQALGTQYF
TGTGCCAGCAGTGGAGGGCCAATCCAAGCCCTAGGGACCCAGTACTTC
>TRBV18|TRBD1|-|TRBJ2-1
CASSPQTGDNEQFF
TGTGCCAGCTCACCGCAGACAGGGGACAATGAGCAGTTCTTC
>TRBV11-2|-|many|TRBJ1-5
CASSLGGTSNQPQHF
TGTGCCAGCAGCTTAGGCGGGACGAGCAATCAGCCCCAGCATTTT
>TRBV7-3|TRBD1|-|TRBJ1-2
CASSLSRGQGYTF
TGTGCCAGCAGCTTAAGCAGGGGGCAAGGCTACACCTTC
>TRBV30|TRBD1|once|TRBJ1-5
CAWDRGTRNQPQHF
TGTGCCTGGGACAGGGGGACTCGCAATCAGCCCCAGCATTTT
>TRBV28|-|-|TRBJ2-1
CASSLASLGYNEQFF
TGTGCCAGCAGTTTGGCTAGCTTGGGGTACAATGAGCAGTTCTTC
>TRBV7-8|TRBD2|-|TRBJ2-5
CASSLVPAGFQETQYF
TGTGCCAGCAGCTTAGTTCCAGCGGGATTTCAAGAGACCCAGTACTTC
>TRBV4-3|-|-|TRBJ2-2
CASSQFSFTETGELFF
TGCGCCAGCAGCCAATTTTCCTTTACAGAAACCGGGGAGCTGTTTTTT
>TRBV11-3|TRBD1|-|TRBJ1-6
CASSFLRGLNSPLHF
TGTGCCAGCAGCTTTCTCAGGGGGCTAAATTCACCCCTCCACTTT
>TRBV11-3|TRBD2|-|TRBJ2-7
CASSFIGLAYRISYEQYF
TGTGCCAGCAGCTTCATCGGACTAGCCTATAGAATCTCCTACGAGCAGTACTTC
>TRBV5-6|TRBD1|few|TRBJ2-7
CASSFIGGDYEQYF
TGTGCCAGCAGCTTTATAGGGGGCGATTACGAGCAGTACTTC
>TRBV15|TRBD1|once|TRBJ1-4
CATSRDRETGLGKLFF
TGTGCCACCAGCAGAGATAGAGAGACAGGGCTTGGAAAACTGTTTTTT